Reported below is one TCR beta chain. This entry is derived from a study of blood T cell repertoires in COVID-19. With 4 bases clipped from V and 7 bases from J, the junction kept 20 bases outside the gene matches. Germline loops: CDR1 MGHRA, CDR2 YSYEKL. CDR3 size: 19 residues. Some clones are missing from TCRdb's copy, which holds only in-frame ones; the method was immunoSEQ multiplex PCR. The sample contains about 370,000 clones, roughly 90% of which appear only once. The Seattle patients joined while their infection was active and were tracked longitudinally afterward. This chain uses TRBV4-1 with TRBJ2-4; TRBD2 aligns across 9 bases. The sample comprised peripheral blood. The source is a woman in her 30s with COVID-19, enrolled during active disease. The CDR3, as DNA: TGCGCCAGCAGCCCCACGGGACGTCGGCTAGCGGGAATTTCCAACATTCAGTACTTC. Amino acids: CASSPTGRRLAGISNIQYF.